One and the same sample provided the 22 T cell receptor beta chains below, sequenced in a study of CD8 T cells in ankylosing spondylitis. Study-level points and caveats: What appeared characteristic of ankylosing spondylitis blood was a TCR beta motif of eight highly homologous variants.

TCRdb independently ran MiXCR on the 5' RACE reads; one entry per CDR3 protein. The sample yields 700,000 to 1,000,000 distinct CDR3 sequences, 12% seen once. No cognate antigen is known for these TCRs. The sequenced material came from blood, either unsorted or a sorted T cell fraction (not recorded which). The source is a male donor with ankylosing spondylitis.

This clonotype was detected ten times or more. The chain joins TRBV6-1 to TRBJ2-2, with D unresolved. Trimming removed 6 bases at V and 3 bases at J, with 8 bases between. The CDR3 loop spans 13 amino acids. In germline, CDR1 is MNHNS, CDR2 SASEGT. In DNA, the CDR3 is TGTGCCAGCAGGAAAACAGACACCGGGGAGCTGTTTTTT. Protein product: CASRKTDTGELFF.

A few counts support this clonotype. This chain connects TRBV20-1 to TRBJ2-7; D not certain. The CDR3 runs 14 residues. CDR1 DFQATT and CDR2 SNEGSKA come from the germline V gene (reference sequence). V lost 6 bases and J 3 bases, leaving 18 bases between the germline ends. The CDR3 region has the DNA TGCAGTGCACCCTCCTCCCTCACGCTCTACGAGCAGTACTTC. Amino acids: CSAPSSLTLYEQYF.

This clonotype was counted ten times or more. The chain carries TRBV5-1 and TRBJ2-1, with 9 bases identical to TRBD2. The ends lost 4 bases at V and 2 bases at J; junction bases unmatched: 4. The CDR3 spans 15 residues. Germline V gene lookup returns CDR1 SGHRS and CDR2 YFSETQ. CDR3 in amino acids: CASSGRLAAYNEQFF. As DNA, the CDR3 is TGCGCCAGCAGCGGTAGACTAGCGGCCTACAATGAGCAGTTCTTC.

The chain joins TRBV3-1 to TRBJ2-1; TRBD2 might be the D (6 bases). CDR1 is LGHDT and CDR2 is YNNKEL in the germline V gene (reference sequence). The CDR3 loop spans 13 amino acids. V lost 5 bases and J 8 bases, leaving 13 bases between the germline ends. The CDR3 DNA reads TGTGCCAGCAGCTCAGCCGGGACTCATGAGCAGTTCTTC. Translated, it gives CASSSAGTHEQFF.

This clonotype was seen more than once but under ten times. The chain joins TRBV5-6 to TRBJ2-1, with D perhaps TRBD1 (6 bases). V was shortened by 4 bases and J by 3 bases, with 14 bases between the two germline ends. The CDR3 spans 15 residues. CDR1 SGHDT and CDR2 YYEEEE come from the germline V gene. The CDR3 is CASSAYRDHYNEQFF. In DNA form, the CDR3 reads TGTGCCAGCAGCGCCTACAGGGACCACTACAATGAGCAGTTCTTC.

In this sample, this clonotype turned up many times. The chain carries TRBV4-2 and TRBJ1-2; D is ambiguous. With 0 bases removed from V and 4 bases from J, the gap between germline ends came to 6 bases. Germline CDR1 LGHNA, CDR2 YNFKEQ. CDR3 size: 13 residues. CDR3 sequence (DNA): TGTGCCAGCAGCCAAGATGGCGTCTATGGCTACACCTTC. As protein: CASSQDGVYGYTF.

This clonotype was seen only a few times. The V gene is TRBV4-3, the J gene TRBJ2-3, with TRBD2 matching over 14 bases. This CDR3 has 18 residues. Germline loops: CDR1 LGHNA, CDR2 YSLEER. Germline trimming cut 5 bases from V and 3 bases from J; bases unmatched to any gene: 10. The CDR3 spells CASSKVPGTSGGTDTQYF. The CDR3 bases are TGCGCCAGCAGCAAAGTCCCTGGGACTAGCGGGGGTACAGATACGCAGTATTTT.

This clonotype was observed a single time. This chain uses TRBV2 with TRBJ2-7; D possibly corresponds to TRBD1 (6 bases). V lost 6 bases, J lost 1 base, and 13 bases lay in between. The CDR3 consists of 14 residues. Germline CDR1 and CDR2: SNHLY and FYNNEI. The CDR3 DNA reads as TGTGCCAGCAGACGGACAGAGGGTTCCTACGAGCAGTACTTC. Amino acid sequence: CASRRTEGSYEQYF.

CDR3 coding DNA: TGCGCCAGCAGCCAATCCCCATGGTCCGAGCAGTACTTC. Its translation is CASSQSPWSEQYF. The J gene is TRBJ2-7, the V gene TRBV4-3; no reliable D call. The CDR3 loop spans 13 amino acids. The germline CDR1 and CDR2 sequences are LGHNA and YSLEER. V lost 2 bases and J 6 bases, leaving 11 bases between the germline ends.

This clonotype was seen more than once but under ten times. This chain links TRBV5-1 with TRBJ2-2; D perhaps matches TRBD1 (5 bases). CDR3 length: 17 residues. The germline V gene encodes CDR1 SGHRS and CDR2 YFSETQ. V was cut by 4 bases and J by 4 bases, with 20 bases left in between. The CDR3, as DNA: TGCGCCAGCAGCCCGCTCGATCGTGGGGCCAGCACCGGGGAGCTGTTTTTT. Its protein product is CASSPLDRGASTGELFF.

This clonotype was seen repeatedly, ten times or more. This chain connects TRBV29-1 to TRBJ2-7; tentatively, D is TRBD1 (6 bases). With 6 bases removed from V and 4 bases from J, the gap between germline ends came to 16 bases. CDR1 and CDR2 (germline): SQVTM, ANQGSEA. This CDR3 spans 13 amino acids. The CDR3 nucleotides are TGCAGCGTGACAGGACGTGGACTTTACGAGCAGTACTTC. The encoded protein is CSVTGRGLYEQYF.

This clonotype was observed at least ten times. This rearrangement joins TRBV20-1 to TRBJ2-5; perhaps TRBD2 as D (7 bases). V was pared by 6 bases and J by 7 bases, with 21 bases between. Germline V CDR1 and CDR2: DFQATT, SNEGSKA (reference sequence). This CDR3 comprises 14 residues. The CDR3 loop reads CSARRAGAPGTQYF. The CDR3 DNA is TGCAGTGCCCGGAGGGCGGGGGCCCCAGGGACCCAGTACTTC.

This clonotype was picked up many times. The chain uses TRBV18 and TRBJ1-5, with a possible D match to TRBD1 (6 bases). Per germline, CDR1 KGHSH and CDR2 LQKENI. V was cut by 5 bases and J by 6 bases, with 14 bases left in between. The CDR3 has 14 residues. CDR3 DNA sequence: TGTGCCAGCTCAATACAGGGAGGCGCTCAGCCCCAGCATTTT. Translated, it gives CASSIQGGAQPQHF.

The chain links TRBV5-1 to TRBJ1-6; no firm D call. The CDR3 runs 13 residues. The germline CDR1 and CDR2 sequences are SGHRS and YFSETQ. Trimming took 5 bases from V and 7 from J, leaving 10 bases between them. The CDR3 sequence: CASRLESNSPLHF. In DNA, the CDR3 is TGCGCCAGCAGGCTAGAGTCAAATTCACCCCTCCACTTT.

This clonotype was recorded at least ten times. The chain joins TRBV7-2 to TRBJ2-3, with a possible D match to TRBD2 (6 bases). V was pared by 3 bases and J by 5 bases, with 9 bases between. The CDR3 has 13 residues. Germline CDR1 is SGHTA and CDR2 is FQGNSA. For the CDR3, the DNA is TGTGCCAGCAGCTTGGGAGGCAGAGATACGCAGTATTTT. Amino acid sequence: CASSLGGRDTQYF.

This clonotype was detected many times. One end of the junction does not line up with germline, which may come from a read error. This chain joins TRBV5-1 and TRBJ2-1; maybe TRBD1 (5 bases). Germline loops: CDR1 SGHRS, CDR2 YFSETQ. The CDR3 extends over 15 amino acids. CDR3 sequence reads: CASSLGQGSYNEQFF. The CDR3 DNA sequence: TGTGCCAGCAGCTTAGGGCAGGGTTCCTACAATGAGCAGTTCTTC.

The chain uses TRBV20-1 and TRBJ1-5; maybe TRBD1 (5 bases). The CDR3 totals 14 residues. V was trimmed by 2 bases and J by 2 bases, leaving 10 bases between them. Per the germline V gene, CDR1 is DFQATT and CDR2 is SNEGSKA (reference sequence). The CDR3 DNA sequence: TGCAGTGCTAGACGGGGGTACGGCAATCAGCCCCAGCATTTT. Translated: CSARRGYGNQPQHF.

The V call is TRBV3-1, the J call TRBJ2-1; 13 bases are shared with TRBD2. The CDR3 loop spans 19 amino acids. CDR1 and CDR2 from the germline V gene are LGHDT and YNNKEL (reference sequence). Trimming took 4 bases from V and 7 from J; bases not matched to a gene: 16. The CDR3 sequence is CASSLTGTSGNAPGNEQFF. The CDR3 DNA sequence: TGTGCCAGCAGCCTCACCGGGACTAGCGGGAACGCCCCGGGGAATGAGCAGTTCTTC.

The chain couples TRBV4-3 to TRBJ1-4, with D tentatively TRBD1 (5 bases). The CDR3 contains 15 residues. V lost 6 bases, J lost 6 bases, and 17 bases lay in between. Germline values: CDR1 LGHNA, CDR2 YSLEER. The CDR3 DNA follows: TGCGCCAGCAGACCAAGGGGCCTGGCCCATGAAAAACTGTTTTTT. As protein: CASRPRGLAHEKLFF.

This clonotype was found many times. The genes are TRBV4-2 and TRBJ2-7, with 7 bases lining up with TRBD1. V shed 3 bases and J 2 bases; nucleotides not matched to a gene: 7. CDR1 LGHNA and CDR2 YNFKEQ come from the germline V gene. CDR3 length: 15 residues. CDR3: CASSHHDRAPYEQYF. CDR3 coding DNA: TGTGCCAGCAGCCACCACGACAGGGCACCCTACGAGCAGTACTTC.

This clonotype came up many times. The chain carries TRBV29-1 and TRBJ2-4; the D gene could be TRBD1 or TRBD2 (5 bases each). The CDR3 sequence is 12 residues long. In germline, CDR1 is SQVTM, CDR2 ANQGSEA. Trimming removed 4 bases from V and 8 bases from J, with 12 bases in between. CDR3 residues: CSVGERGDIQYF. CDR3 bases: TGCAGCGTTGGGGAGAGAGGGGACATTCAGTACTTC.

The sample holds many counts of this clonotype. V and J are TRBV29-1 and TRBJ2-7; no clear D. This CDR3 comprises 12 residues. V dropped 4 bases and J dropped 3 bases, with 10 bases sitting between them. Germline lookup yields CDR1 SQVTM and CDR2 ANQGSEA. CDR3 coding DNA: TGCAGCGTTGTTCTAGGGAACTACGAGCAGTACTTC. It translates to CSVVLGNYEQYF.